The source of this T cell receptor beta chain is a study of blood T cell repertoires in COVID-19. In the authors' workflow: It was from reference gene primer amplification that nucleated cell counts were estimated. Only in-frame clones appear in the TCRdb table, and some are missing; sequencing was by immunoSEQ multiplex PCR. V and J calls and clone size follow that table, whereas D and trimming were derived from the DNA. The sample holds 200,000 to 250,000 clones, about 78% seen once. CDR1 is SGHTA and CDR2 is FQGNSA in the germline V gene. CDR3 length: 14 residues. With 5 bases clipped from V and 5 bases from J, the junction kept 9 bases outside the gene matches.

The rearrangement links TRBV7-2 to TRBJ2-7; 7 bases are a match to TRBD2. The TCR was taken from a woman in her sixties or seventies with acute or convalescent COVID-19. Sequenced input: peripheral blood. DNA of the CDR3: TGTGCCAGCAGCCGGGGACTAAACACTGACGAGCAGTACGTC. Its translation is CASSRGLNTDEQYV.